The rows below give T cell receptor beta chains drawn from one sample of a study of OX40 agonist ivuxolimab in advanced cancers. Generated by immunoSEQ multiplex PCR, the TCRdb table keeps only in-frame clones and is missing some. The sample has 55,000 to 80,000 clones; 88% are singletons. Sequenced here: CD4+ or CD8+ T cells sorted from blood, sampled in a trial of the OX40 agonist ivuxolimab. Receptor source: an adult with an advanced solid tumor such as melanoma, head and neck, liver or kidney cancer. CDR3s include the opening cysteine and the closing phenylalanine or tryptophan. Each record gives: CDR3 DNA, CDR3 protein, clone size, D gene, V gene, J gene, CDR3 length. The D gene is left open where the match is weak. The size field is filled for only some rows; it gives once, few, many or a size class.

CDR3nt: TGTGCCAGCAAGGGGGCGGGAGGTACCTACAATGAGCAGTTCTTC
CDR3aa: CASKGAGGTYNEQFF
abundance: NA
d_gene: NA
v_gene: TRBV27
j_gene: TRBJ2-1
len: 15

CDR3nt: TGCGCCAGCAGCTCTCAGACAGGGGGTGGATACACCTTC
CDR3aa: CASSSQTGGGYTF
abundance: NA
d_gene: TRBD1
v_gene: TRBV5-1
j_gene: TRBJ1-2
len: 13

CDR3nt: TGTGCCAGCAGTGACCCAAGACGAAAGCGGTACTTC
CDR3aa: CASSDPRRKRYF
abundance: NA
d_gene: NA
v_gene: TRBV6-1
j_gene: TRBJ2-7
len: 12

CDR3nt: TGTGCCATCAGGGGACAGGGGCGCACCGGGGAGCTGTTTTTT
CDR3aa: CAIRGQGRTGELFF
abundance: NA
d_gene: TRBD1
v_gene: TRBV10-3
j_gene: TRBJ2-2
len: 14

CDR3nt: TGTGCCAGCAGCTTAATGGGACTAGCCTTAAAAGAGACCCAGTACTTC
CDR3aa: CASSLMGLALKETQYF
abundance: NA
d_gene: TRBD2
v_gene: TRBV7-9
j_gene: TRBJ2-5
len: 16

CDR3nt: TGTGCCAGCAGTCTAGTGGGGGGCGGGTATACGCAGTATTTT
CDR3aa: CASSLVGGGYTQYF
abundance: NA
d_gene: NA
v_gene: TRBV28
j_gene: TRBJ2-3
len: 14

CDR3nt: TGTGCTAGTGGTTTGGTAGTGAAAGGGTCGGGCAATCAGCCCCAGCATTTT
CDR3aa: CASGLVVKGSGNQPQHF
abundance: NA
d_gene: NA
v_gene: TRBV12-5
j_gene: TRBJ1-5
len: 17

CDR3nt: TGTGCCAGTAGTTCAAGCGGGATAGAGACCCAGTACTTC
CDR3aa: CASSSSGIETQYF
abundance: NA
d_gene: TRBD2
v_gene: TRBV19
j_gene: TRBJ2-5
len: 13

CDR3nt: TGTGCCAGCAGTTTCCCAAACAGGATAACTAACTATGGCTACACCTTC
CDR3aa: CASSFPNRITNYGYTF
abundance: NA
d_gene: NA
v_gene: TRBV28
j_gene: TRBJ1-2
len: 16

CDR3nt: TGTGCCAGCAGCCAAGGGAGGGGAGATGAAAAACTGTTTTTT
CDR3aa: CASSQGRGDEKLFF
abundance: NA
d_gene: NA
v_gene: TRBV5-5
j_gene: TRBJ1-4
len: 14

CDR3nt: TGTGCCAGCTACGGGACTAGCGGGAGGCCAAGCACAGATACGCAGTATTTT
CDR3aa: CASYGTSGRPSTDTQYF
abundance: NA
d_gene: TRBD2
v_gene: TRBV18
j_gene: TRBJ2-3
len: 17

CDR3nt: TGTGCCAGCAGTGAAACTAGTTTAGGTAAAAACATTCAGTACTTC
CDR3aa: CASSETSLGKNIQYF
abundance: once
d_gene: NA
v_gene: TRBV28
j_gene: TRBJ2-4
len: 15

CDR3nt: TGTGCCAGCAGTCCCCGGGACAGATTCCCTCTCTACGAGCAGTACTTC
CDR3aa: CASSPRDRFPLYEQYF
abundance: NA
d_gene: TRBD1
v_gene: TRBV28
j_gene: TRBJ2-7
len: 16

CDR3nt: TGTGCCATCAGTGATCAAACTAGCGGGAGAGGTGATGAGCAGTTCTTC
CDR3aa: CAISDQTSGRGDEQFF
abundance: NA
d_gene: TRBD2
v_gene: TRBV10-3
j_gene: TRBJ2-1
len: 16

CDR3nt: TGTGCCAGCAGCCCTCCAGGAGCCTCTGGAAACACCATATATTTT
CDR3aa: CASSPPGASGNTIYF
abundance: NA
d_gene: NA
v_gene: TRBV7-8
j_gene: TRBJ1-3
len: 15

CDR3nt: TGTGCCAGCAGCTTAGAATCCAGCACAGATACGCAGTATTTT
CDR3aa: CASSLESSTDTQYF
abundance: NA
d_gene: NA
v_gene: TRBV7-9
j_gene: TRBJ2-3
len: 14

CDR3nt: TGTGCCAGCAGCTTAGATACGTGGACAGGGAAGAACGAGCAGTACTTC
CDR3aa: CASSLDTWTGKNEQYF
abundance: NA
d_gene: TRBD1
v_gene: TRBV7-9
j_gene: TRBJ2-7
len: 16

CDR3nt: TGTGCCAGTAGGGGGGGCAGGCGGTCTGAAGCTTTCTTT
CDR3aa: CASRGGRRSEAFF
abundance: NA
d_gene: NA
v_gene: TRBV19
j_gene: TRBJ1-1
len: 13

CDR3nt: TGTGCTAGTGGTTTGGACCCCCTCCGACAGAGTACTAACTATGGCTACACCTTC
CDR3aa: CASGLDPLRQSTNYGYTF
abundance: NA
d_gene: NA
v_gene: TRBV12-5
j_gene: TRBJ1-2
len: 18

CDR3nt: TGTGCCAGCAGCTCCCGACTTCTAGCGGCCAATGAGCAGTTCTTC
CDR3aa: CASSSRLLAANEQFF
abundance: NA
d_gene: TRBD2
v_gene: TRBV7-9
j_gene: TRBJ2-1
len: 15

CDR3nt: TGTGCCAGCAGCCAAGTTAAGTCCGAGCAGTACTTC
CDR3aa: CASSQVKSEQYF
abundance: NA
d_gene: NA
v_gene: TRBV14
j_gene: TRBJ2-7
len: 12

CDR3nt: TGTGCCAGCAGCCAAGGGGGTATAACTAGCGGGAGTTTTGAGACCCAGTACTTC
CDR3aa: CASSQGGITSGSFETQYF
abundance: once
d_gene: TRBD2
v_gene: TRBV4-2
j_gene: TRBJ2-5
len: 18

CDR3nt: TGCGCCAGCAGTGTACAGGGCGAACGATACAATGAGCAGTTCTTC
CDR3aa: CASSVQGERYNEQFF
abundance: NA
d_gene: NA
v_gene: TRBV5-1
j_gene: TRBJ2-1
len: 15

CDR3nt: TGTGCCAGCAGCCCCTCTTCGGGGGGGGGCTCCTACAATGAGCAGTTCTTC
CDR3aa: CASSPSSGGGSYNEQFF
abundance: NA
d_gene: TRBD2
v_gene: TRBV7-2
j_gene: TRBJ2-1
len: 17

CDR3nt: TGTGCCAGCAGTTATCGGGGCCCAGGGTTCGAGCAGTACTTC
CDR3aa: CASSYRGPGFEQYF
abundance: NA
d_gene: NA
v_gene: TRBV6-5
j_gene: TRBJ2-7
len: 14

CDR3nt: TGCGCCAGCAGCCAATTACTAGCGGGTACGGGCGAGCAGTACTTC
CDR3aa: CASSQLLAGTGEQYF
abundance: NA
d_gene: TRBD2
v_gene: TRBV4-1
j_gene: TRBJ2-7
len: 15

CDR3nt: TGTGCCAGCAGTTCTGCCGGGACAGGGTCGGGGGCCCAGTACTTC
CDR3aa: CASSSAGTGSGAQYF
abundance: NA
d_gene: TRBD1
v_gene: TRBV13
j_gene: TRBJ2-5
len: 15

CDR3nt: TGTGCCAGCACCGGACGGCACGGACTAGAAGAGACCCAGTACTTC
CDR3aa: CASTGRHGLEETQYF
abundance: NA
d_gene: TRBD2
v_gene: TRBV28
j_gene: TRBJ2-5
len: 15

CDR3nt: TGTGCCAGCAGCGTAGGGGAGGAGACCCAGTACTTC
CDR3aa: CASSVGEETQYF
abundance: NA
d_gene: NA
v_gene: TRBV9
j_gene: TRBJ2-5
len: 12

CDR3nt: TGCAGTGCTTTATTATATAATGAGCAGTTCTTC
CDR3aa: CSALLYNEQFF
abundance: NA
d_gene: NA
v_gene: TRBV20-1
j_gene: TRBJ2-1
len: 11

CDR3nt: TGCGCCAGCAGCTTGGGTGGTGTCTACGAGCAGTACTTC
CDR3aa: CASSLGGVYEQYF
abundance: NA
d_gene: NA
v_gene: TRBV5-1
j_gene: TRBJ2-7
len: 13

CDR3nt: TGTGCCAGCAGCTTCAGGGGGCGAACGGGGTACGAGCAGTACTTC
CDR3aa: CASSFRGRTGYEQYF
abundance: NA
d_gene: TRBD1
v_gene: TRBV7-2
j_gene: TRBJ2-7
len: 15

CDR3nt: TGTGCCAGCAGTCAGGACGGTTTTAGCACAGATACGCAGTATTTT
CDR3aa: CASSQDGFSTDTQYF
abundance: NA
d_gene: NA
v_gene: TRBV25-1
j_gene: TRBJ2-3
len: 15

CDR3nt: TGCGCCAGCAGCCGCGGGGACTTAAGCACAGATACGCAGTATTTT
CDR3aa: CASSRGDLSTDTQYF
abundance: NA
d_gene: NA
v_gene: TRBV5-1
j_gene: TRBJ2-3
len: 15

CDR3nt: TGTGCCAGCAGTCGAACAGGGGGCACCGGGGAGCTGTTTTTT
CDR3aa: CASSRTGGTGELFF
abundance: NA
d_gene: TRBD1
v_gene: TRBV25-1
j_gene: TRBJ2-2
len: 14

CDR3nt: TGTGCCAGCAGTGCTGCCGGGAGCACCGGGGAGCTGTTTTTT
CDR3aa: CASSAAGSTGELFF
abundance: NA
d_gene: NA
v_gene: TRBV6-4
j_gene: TRBJ2-2
len: 14

CDR3nt: TGTGCCAGCAGCTTACAGGGGAGCCTTGGCTATGGCTACACCTTC
CDR3aa: CASSLQGSLGYGYTF
abundance: few
d_gene: NA
v_gene: TRBV11-2
j_gene: TRBJ1-2
len: 15

CDR3nt: TGCGCCAGCAGTCAGATGACTACTAACAATGAGCAGTTCTTC
CDR3aa: CASSQMTTNNEQFF
abundance: NA
d_gene: NA
v_gene: TRBV5-1
j_gene: TRBJ2-1
len: 14

CDR3nt: TGCGCCAGCAGCCAAGCGTGGACACCGAATCAGCCCCAGCATTTT
CDR3aa: CASSQAWTPNQPQHF
abundance: few
d_gene: NA
v_gene: TRBV4-3
j_gene: TRBJ1-5
len: 15

CDR3nt: TGTGCCAGCAGGTCAAGCGGGAGGGCCGGAGATACGCAGTATTTT
CDR3aa: CASRSSGRAGDTQYF
abundance: NA
d_gene: TRBD2
v_gene: TRBV28
j_gene: TRBJ2-3
len: 15

CDR3nt: TGCGCCAGCAGCTTGGGGCAGGGGGGCTCACCCCTCCACTTT
CDR3aa: CASSLGQGGSPLHF
abundance: NA
d_gene: TRBD1
v_gene: TRBV5-1
j_gene: TRBJ1-6
len: 14

CDR3nt: TGTGCCAGCAGCCCCTCTAGCCCATTGCGCACAGATACGCAGTATTTT
CDR3aa: CASSPSSPLRTDTQYF
abundance: NA
d_gene: NA
v_gene: TRBV11-3
j_gene: TRBJ2-3
len: 16

CDR3nt: TGTGCCAGCAGTTGGAATAAGTTCCACCTATCCGGCGAGCAGTACTTC
CDR3aa: CASSWNKFHLSGEQYF
abundance: NA
d_gene: NA
v_gene: TRBV27
j_gene: TRBJ2-7
len: 16

CDR3nt: TGTGCCAGCAGCTTTCCCAACCTCTACAATGAGCAGTTCTTC
CDR3aa: CASSFPNLYNEQFF
abundance: NA
d_gene: NA
v_gene: TRBV7-2
j_gene: TRBJ2-1
len: 14

CDR3nt: TGCGCCAGCAGCTACGGACAGGGAGGTCAGCCCCAGCATTTT
CDR3aa: CASSYGQGGQPQHF
abundance: once
d_gene: TRBD1
v_gene: TRBV10-2
j_gene: TRBJ1-5
len: 14

CDR3nt: TGTGCCAGTAGTATGGGAAGGGACCACCAAGAGACCCAGTACTTC
CDR3aa: CASSMGRDHQETQYF
abundance: NA
d_gene: NA
v_gene: TRBV19
j_gene: TRBJ2-5
len: 15

CDR3nt: TGCAGCGTTGGGGACTCGGACAGAATAGAGACCCAGTACTTC
CDR3aa: CSVGDSDRIETQYF
abundance: NA
d_gene: NA
v_gene: TRBV29-1
j_gene: TRBJ2-5
len: 14

CDR3nt: TGTGCCAGCAGCTTCGACGGGCTTCAAAACATTCAGTACTTC
CDR3aa: CASSFDGLQNIQYF
abundance: NA
d_gene: NA
v_gene: TRBV11-2
j_gene: TRBJ2-4
len: 14

CDR3nt: TGTGCCAGCAGCCCCTCCGTTGGGAGGTTTACTAGAGAGCAGTACTTC
CDR3aa: CASSPSVGRFTREQYF
abundance: few
d_gene: NA
v_gene: TRBV7-2
j_gene: TRBJ2-7
len: 16

CDR3nt: TGTGCCAGCAGCTTATTCGGCGGAGCAACTAATGAAAAACTGTTTTTT
CDR3aa: CASSLFGGATNEKLFF
abundance: NA
d_gene: NA
v_gene: TRBV7-2
j_gene: TRBJ1-4
len: 16

CDR3nt: TGTGCCAGCAGCTTGGGTAGCATTAGCACAGATACGCAGTATTTT
CDR3aa: CASSLGSISTDTQYF
abundance: NA
d_gene: NA
v_gene: TRBV5-4
j_gene: TRBJ2-3
len: 15

CDR3nt: TGTGCCATCAGTGAGGGCACCGGGACTAGCGGTCACAATGAGCAGTTCTTC
CDR3aa: CAISEGTGTSGHNEQFF
abundance: NA
d_gene: TRBD2
v_gene: TRBV10-3
j_gene: TRBJ2-1
len: 17

CDR3nt: TGTGCCAGCAGTGAAATCGAGGAGACACCCCTCCACTTT
CDR3aa: CASSEIEETPLHF
abundance: NA
d_gene: NA
v_gene: TRBV2
j_gene: TRBJ1-6
len: 13